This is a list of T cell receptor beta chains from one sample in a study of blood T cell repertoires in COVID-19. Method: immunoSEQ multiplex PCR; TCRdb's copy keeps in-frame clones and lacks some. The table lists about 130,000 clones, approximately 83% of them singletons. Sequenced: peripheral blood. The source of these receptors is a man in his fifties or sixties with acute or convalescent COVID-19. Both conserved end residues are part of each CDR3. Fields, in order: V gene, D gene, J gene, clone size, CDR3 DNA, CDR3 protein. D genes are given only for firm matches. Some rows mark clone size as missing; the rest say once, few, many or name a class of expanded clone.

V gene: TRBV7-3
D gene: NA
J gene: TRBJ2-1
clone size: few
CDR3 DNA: TGTGCCAGCAGCCCTGGGGGCTTCGGTGAGCAGTTCTTC
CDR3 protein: CASSPGGFGEQFF

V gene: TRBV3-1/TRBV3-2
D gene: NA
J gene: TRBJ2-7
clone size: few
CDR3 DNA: TGTGCCAGCAGCCAAGGGGCCAGGGTGAACGAGCAGTACTTC
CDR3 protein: CASSQGARVNEQYF

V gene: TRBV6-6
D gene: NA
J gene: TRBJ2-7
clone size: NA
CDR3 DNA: TGTGCCAGCAGTTACTCGGAGGGGTCCTACGAGCAGTACTTC
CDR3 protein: CASSYSEGSYEQYF

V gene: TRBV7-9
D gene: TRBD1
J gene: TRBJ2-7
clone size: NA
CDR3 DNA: TGTGCCAGCAGCGTGGACAGGTACGAGCAGTACTTC
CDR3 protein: CASSVDRYEQYF

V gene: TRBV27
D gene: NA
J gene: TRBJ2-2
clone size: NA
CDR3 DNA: TGTGCCAGCAGTTTACGCGGGATGAACACCGGGGAGCTGTTTTTT
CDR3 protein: CASSLRGMNTGELFF

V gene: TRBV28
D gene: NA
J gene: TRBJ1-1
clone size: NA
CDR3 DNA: TGTGCCACCTCCACCAGAGGCACTGAAGCTTTCTTT
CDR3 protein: CATSTRGTEAFF

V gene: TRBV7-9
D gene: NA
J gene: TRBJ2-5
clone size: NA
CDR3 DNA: TGTGCCAGCAGCTTACCCCTGACGGGACAAATTATCCAAGAGACCCAGTACTTC
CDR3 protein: CASSLPLTGQIIQETQYF

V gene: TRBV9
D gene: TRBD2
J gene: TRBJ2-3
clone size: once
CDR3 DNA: TGTGCCAGCAGCCCCCGGACTAGCGGGAGCACAGATACGCAGTATTTT
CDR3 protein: CASSPRTSGSTDTQYF

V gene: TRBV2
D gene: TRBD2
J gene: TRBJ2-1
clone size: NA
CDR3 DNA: TGTGCCAGCAGAAGGACTAGCGGGGACTACAATGAGCAGTTCTTC
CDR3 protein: CASRRTSGDYNEQFF

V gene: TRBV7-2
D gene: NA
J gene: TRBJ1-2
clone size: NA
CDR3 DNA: TGTGCCAGCAGCTCCGCGGGGGCTGGTGGCTACACCTTC
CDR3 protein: CASSSAGAGGYTF

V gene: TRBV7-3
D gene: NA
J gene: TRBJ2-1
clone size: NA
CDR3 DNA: TGTGCCAGCAGCTTTGGGTCGGGAGTTGAAAATGAGCAGTTCTTC
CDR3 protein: CASSFGSGVENEQFF

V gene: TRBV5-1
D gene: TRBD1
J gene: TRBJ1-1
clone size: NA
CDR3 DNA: TGCGCCAGCAGCTTGGCGGGACAGCCCACTGAAGCTTTCTTT
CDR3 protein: CASSLAGQPTEAFF

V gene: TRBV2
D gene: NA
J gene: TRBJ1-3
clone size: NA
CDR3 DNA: TGTGCCAGCAGTGAAGCGCCTGCAGCCTGGGGGCCCCCTGGAAACACCATATATTTT
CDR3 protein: CASSEAPAAWGPPGNTIYF

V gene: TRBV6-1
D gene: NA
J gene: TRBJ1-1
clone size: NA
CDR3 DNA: TGTGCCAGCAGTGAAATAATGAACACTGAAGCTTTCTTT
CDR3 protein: CASSEIMNTEAFF

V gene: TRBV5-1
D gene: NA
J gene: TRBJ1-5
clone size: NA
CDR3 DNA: TGCGCCAGCAGCTCGGGACAACCTAATCAGCCCCAGCATTTT
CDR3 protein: CASSSGQPNQPQHF

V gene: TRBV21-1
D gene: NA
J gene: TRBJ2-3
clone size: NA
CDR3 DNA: TGTGCCAGCAGCAACGGGATTAGGGGCACAGATACGCAGTATTTT
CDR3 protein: CASSNGIRGTDTQYF

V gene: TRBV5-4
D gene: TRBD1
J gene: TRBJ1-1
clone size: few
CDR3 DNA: TGTGCCAGCAGCGAAGGACAGGGAACTGAAGCTTTCTTT
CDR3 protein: CASSEGQGTEAFF

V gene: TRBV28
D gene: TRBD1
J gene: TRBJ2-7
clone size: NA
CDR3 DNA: TGTGCCAGCAGTTTAGGATACAGGGGGGAGCAGTACTTC
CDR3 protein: CASSLGYRGEQYF

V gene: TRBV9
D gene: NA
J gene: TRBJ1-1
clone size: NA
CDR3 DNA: TGTGCCAGCAGCGTAGACGCCCCGGGAACTGAAGCTTTCTTT
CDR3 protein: CASSVDAPGTEAFF

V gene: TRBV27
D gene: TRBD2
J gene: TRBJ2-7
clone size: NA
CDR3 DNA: TGTGCCAGCAGCGGAATCGAAACTAGCGGCCACTCCTACGAGCAGTACTTC
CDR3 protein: CASSGIETSGHSYEQYF

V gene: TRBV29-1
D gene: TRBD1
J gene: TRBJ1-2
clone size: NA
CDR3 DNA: TGCAGCGCGGAGGACAGGGGAGGATGGGGCTACACCTTC
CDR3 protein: CSAEDRGGWGYTF

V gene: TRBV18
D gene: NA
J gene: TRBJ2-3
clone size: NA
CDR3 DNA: TGTGCCAGCTCACTACTTAGCACAGATACGCAGTATTTT
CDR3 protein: CASSLLSTDTQYF

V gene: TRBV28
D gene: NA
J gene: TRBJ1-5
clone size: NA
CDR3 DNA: TGTGCCAGCACCTCGGCGGGGAGGCTTAATCAGCCCCAGCATTTT
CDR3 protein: CASTSAGRLNQPQHF

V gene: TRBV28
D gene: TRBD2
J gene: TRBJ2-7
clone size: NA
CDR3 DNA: TGTGCCAGCACCGGGCGGGGGTACTACGAGCAGTACTTC
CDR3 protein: CASTGRGYYEQYF

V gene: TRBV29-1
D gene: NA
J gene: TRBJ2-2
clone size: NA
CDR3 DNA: TGCAGCGTTGAAGGGGGGCCCCGAGGACAGACGAACACCGGGGAGCTGTTTTTT
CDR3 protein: CSVEGGPRGQTNTGELFF

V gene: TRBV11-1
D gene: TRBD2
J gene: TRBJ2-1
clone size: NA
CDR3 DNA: TGTGCCAGCAGCACACGGACTAGCGGGTACAATGAGCAGTTCTTC
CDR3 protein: CASSTRTSGYNEQFF

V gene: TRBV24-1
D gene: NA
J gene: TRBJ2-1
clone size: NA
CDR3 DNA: TGTGCCACCAGCCCGACTTTCCTAGCACCCCTTGGATCCTACAATGAGCAGTTCTTC
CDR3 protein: CATSPTFLAPLGSYNEQFF

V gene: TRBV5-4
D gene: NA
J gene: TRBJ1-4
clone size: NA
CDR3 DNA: TGTGCCAGCAGCTTGGCCGGGGTTGGAGGTGAAAAACTGTTTTTT
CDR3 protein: CASSLAGVGGEKLFF

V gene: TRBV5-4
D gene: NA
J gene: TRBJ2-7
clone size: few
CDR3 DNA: TGTGCCAGCAGCTTAAGTGGGAGGATAATCCACGAGCAGTACTTC
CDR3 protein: CASSLSGRIIHEQYF

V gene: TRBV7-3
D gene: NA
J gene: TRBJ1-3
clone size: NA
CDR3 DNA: TGTGCCAGCAGCTTAACTGGAGGCGGTAGCTCTGGAAACACCATATATTTT
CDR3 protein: CASSLTGGGSSGNTIYF

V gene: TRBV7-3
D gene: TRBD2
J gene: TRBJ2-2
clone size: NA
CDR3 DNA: TGTGCCAGCAGCCCCCACCTAGCGGGAGGTCCCGGGGAGCTGTTTTTT
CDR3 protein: CASSPHLAGGPGELFF

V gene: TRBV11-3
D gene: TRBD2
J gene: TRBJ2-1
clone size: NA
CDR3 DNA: TGTGCCAGCAGCCTTCGGGGGGGTACCTACAATGAGCAGTTCTTC
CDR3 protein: CASSLRGGTYNEQFF

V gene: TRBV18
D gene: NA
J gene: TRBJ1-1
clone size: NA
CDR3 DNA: TGTGCCAGCTCACCGGAGGCAGCCAACACTGAAGCTTTCTTT
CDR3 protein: CASSPEAANTEAFF

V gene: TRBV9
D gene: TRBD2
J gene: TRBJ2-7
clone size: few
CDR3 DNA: TGTGCCAGCAGCCATACGTTCGTGGCTAGCGGATGCTCCTACGAGCAGTACTTC
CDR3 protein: CASSHTFVASGCSYEQYF

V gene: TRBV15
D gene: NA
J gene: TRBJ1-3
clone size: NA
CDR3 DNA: TGTGCCACCAGCAGAGATCGGTCCTCTGGAAACACCATATATTTT
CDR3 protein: CATSRDRSSGNTIYF

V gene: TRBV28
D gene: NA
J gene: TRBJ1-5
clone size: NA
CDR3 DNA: TGTGCCAGCAGCCCGCCGGGACACCTCTATCAGCCCCAGCATTTT
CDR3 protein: CASSPPGHLYQPQHF

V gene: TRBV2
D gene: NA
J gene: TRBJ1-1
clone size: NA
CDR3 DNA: TGTGCCAGCAGGGCGGACAGTTTGAACACTGAAGCTTTCTTT
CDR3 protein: CASRADSLNTEAFF

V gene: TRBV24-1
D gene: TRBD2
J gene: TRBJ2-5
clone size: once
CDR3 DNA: TGTGCCACCAGTGACTCCAAGCGGGAGGGCCTAGAACGAGAGACCCAGTACTTC
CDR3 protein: CATSDSKREGLERETQYF

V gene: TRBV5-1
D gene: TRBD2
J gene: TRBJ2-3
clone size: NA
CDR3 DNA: TGCGCCAGCAGCTTGGCCGGACTAGGTTCAGGCACAGATACGCAGTATTTT
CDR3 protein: CASSLAGLGSGTDTQYF

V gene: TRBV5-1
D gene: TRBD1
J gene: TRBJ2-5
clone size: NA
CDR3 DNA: TGCGCCAGCAGCTTACAGGGGCAACAAGAGACCCAGTACTTC
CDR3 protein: CASSLQGQQETQYF

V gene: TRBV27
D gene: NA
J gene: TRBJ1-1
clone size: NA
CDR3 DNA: TGTGCTAGCAGTTTATCGAGGTCTACTGAAGCTTTCTTT
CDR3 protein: CASSLSRSTEAFF

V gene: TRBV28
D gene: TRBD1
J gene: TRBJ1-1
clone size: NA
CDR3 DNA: TGTGCCAGCAGTCCTGGGACAGGACTAGAAGCTTTCTTT
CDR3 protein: CASSPGTGLEAFF

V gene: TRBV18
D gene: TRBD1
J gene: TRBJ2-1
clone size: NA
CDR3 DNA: TGTGCCAGCTCACCGCTCGGACAGGGATACAATGAGCAGTTCTTC
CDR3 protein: CASSPLGQGYNEQFF

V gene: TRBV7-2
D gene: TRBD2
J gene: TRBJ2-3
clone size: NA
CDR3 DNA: TGTGCCAGCAGCTCCCGGGGACTAGCGGGGAGCTGGAGGTCAGATACGCAGTATTTT
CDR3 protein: CASSSRGLAGSWRSDTQYF

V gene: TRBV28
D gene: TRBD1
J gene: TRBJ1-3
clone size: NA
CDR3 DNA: TGTGCCAGCAGGAGTTTTGGAACAGGGGGTTTTGGAAACACCATATATTTT
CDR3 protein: CASRSFGTGGFGNTIYF

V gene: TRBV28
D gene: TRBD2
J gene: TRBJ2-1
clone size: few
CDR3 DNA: TGTGCCAGCAGTCCCTGGGGAAGCGGGAGCTATGAGCAGTTCTTC
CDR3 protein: CASSPWGSGSYEQFF

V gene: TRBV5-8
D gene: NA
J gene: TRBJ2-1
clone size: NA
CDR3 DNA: TGTGCCAGCAGCTCTGCCGGGGTCCACCGGCGCGGATACAATGAGCAGTTCTTC
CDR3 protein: CASSSAGVHRRGYNEQFF

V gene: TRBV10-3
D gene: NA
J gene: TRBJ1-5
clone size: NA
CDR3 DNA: TGTGCCATCAGTGAGTCGGGGGGGGATAGCAATCAGCCCCAGCATTTT
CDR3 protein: CAISESGGDSNQPQHF

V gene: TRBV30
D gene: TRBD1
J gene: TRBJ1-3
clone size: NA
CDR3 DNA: TGTGCCTGGAGTCCGGGACAGGGGGAACTTTTGTGGGGAAACACCATATATTTT
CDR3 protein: CAWSPGQGELLWGNTIYF

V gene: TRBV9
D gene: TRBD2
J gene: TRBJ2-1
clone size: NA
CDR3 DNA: TGTGCCAGCAGCGTAGGAACTAGCGGGAGTGATGAGCAGTTCTTC
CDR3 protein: CASSVGTSGSDEQFF

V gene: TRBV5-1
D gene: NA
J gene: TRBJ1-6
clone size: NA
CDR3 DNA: TGCGCCAGCAGCCCAACGACCGGCGGGTCACCCCTCCACTTT
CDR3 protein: CASSPTTGGSPLHF

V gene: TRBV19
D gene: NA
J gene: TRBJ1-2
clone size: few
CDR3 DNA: TGTGCCAGTAGTATGGACTTACCACCTCGCTACACCTTC
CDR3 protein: CASSMDLPPRYTF

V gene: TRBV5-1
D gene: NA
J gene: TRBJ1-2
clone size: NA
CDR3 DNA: TGCGCCAGCAGCTTCGACCCGGGGGGCTACACCTTC
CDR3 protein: CASSFDPGGYTF

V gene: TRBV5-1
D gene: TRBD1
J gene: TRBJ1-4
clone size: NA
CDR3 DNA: TGCGCCAGCAGCTTGGACGGGACAGCAGGTGAAAAACTGTTTTTT
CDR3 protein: CASSLDGTAGEKLFF

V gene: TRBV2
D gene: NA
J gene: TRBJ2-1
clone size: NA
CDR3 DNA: TGTGCCAGCAGTGTGGATGGGGCTACGACACCTGAGCAGTTCTTC
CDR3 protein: CASSVDGATTPEQFF